The 17 T cell receptor beta chains given below trace back to one sample, sequenced in a study of blood T cell repertoires in COVID-19. Repertoires were generated with immunoSEQ multiplex PCR, while TCRdb's copy carries only in-frame clones and drops some. Counted here are a few hundred thousand clones, around 82% occurring once; the ten biggest clones make up more than 15%. The sample consisted of peripheral blood. The receptors were sampled from a person between 70 and 80 years old with COVID-19, enrolled during active disease.

The chain couples TRBV24-1 to TRBJ2-5; the match to TRBD2 covers 7 bases. CDR1 is KGHDR and CDR2 is SFDVKD in the germline V gene. The CDR3 runs to 17 residues. The J segment lost 1 base and the V segment lost 1 base, leaving 8 bases of the junction unmatched. The CDR3 region is CATSDFKLRTSQETQYF. The CDR3 DNA reads TGTGCCACCAGTGATTTTAAACTTCGGACTAGCCAAGAGACCCAGTACTTC.

The chain employs TRBV6-1 and TRBJ1-5, with unresolved D. CDR1 and CDR2 (germline): MNHNS, SASEGT. The V end lost 2 bases, the J end lost 9 bases, and 17 bases lay between the germline ends. CDR3 length: 15 residues. The CDR3 DNA follows: TGTGCCAGCAGTGAAAGAGGGTCCAGCGGTTTGCCCCAGCATTTT. The encoded protein is CASSERGSSGLPQHF.

The chain links TRBV2 to TRBJ1-5; D call uncertain. The germline V gene encodes CDR1 SNHLY and CDR2 FYNNEI. Trimming stripped 4 bases from V and 3 bases from J, with 7 bases between. There are 13 residues in the CDR3. CDR3 DNA: TGTGCCAGCAGTGGGCAGGTCAATCAGCCCCAGCATTTT. Translated, it gives CASSGQVNQPQHF.

The count of this clone is one. The chain recombines TRBV7-2 with TRBJ2-7; weak D call: TRBD1 (5 bases). Trimming pared 5 bases from V and 0 bases from J, leaving 11 bases between. Germline CDR1 reads SGHTA; CDR2 reads FQGNSA. The CDR3 consists of 14 residues. The CDR3 protein is CASSMTVNSYEQYF. The DNA of the CDR3 is TGTGCCAGCAGCATGACAGTGAACTCCTACGAGCAGTACTTC.

CDR3 amino acids: CASSQGIESQPQHF. CDR3 DNA: TGTGCCAGCAGCCAAGGCATTGAGTCGCAGCCCCAGCATTTT. The chain uses TRBV4-2 and TRBJ1-5; D gene uncertain. The CDR3 sequence is 14 residues long. Germline V gene sequence: CDR1 LGHNA, CDR2 YNFKEQ. V lost 1 base to trimming and J lost 7 bases, with 11 bases between them.

V gene TRBV19 combines with J gene TRBJ2-5, with a possible D match to TRBD2 (6 bases). The CDR3 length is 15 residues. The V gene's germline CDR1 is LNHDA and CDR2 SQIVND (reference sequence). V dropped 3 bases and J dropped 2 bases, with 13 bases sitting between them. The CDR3 protein is CASSILVAGQETQYF. For the CDR3, the DNA is TGTGCCAGTAGTATCTTAGTGGCGGGGCAAGAGACCCAGTACTTC.

The rearrangement links TRBV2 to TRBJ1-3; D uncertain. The CDR3 spans 14 residues. Germline V lookup: CDR1 SNHLY, CDR2 FYNNEI. The germline V and J ends were trimmed by 3 bases and 8 bases, with 14 bases remaining between them. The DNA for the CDR3 is TGTGCCAGCAGTGAGGACGCCGGAGGAGACACCATATATTTT. Translation gives CASSEDAGGDTIYF.

The genes are TRBV5-6 and TRBJ1-6, with 7 bases lining up with TRBD1. V lost 2 bases to trimming and J lost 9 bases; unmatched junction nucleotides: 8. The CDR3 has 15 amino acids. Germline loops: CDR1 SGHDT, CDR2 YYEEEE. The CDR3 region has the DNA TGTGCCAGCAGCTTTAACGCAGGGGGGTCTTCACCCCTCCACTTT. This encodes CASSFNAGGSSPLHF.

Comment on this clone: Compared with germline, one end of the junction differs, possibly owing to a read error. Different DNA sequences within this sample yield the same CDR3. V usage is TRBV24-1 and J usage is TRBJ2-5; the D gene is possibly TRBD2 (6 bases). CDR1 is KGHDR and CDR2 is SFDVKD in the germline V gene. CDR3 size: 17 residues. CDR3 coding DNA: TGTGCCACTAGTGACCCCCAAGGTGGAGGGTTGACAGAGACCCAGTACTTC. Its protein product is CATSDPQGGGLTETQYF.

The chain combines TRBV27 with TRBJ2-7, with a weak D call TRBD2 (5 bases). Germline V gene lookup returns CDR1 MNHEY and CDR2 SMNVEV (reference sequence). Trimming pared 3 bases from V and 4 bases from J, leaving 16 bases between. This CDR3 comprises 15 residues. The CDR3 spells CASSFGGRATYEQYF. The CDR3 DNA is TGTGCCAGCAGTTTTGGAGGAAGGGCCACGTACGAGCAGTACTTC.

This clone was observed a single time. The chain joins TRBV7-9 to TRBJ1-5; D not resolved. Germline V lookup: CDR1 SEHNR, CDR2 FQNEAQ (reference sequence). The length of the CDR3 is 15 residues. Trimming cost V 4 bases and J 1 base, with 11 bases left between them. In DNA form, the CDR3 reads TGTGCCAGCAGCTCCGGGGAGCGAAGCAATCAGCCCCAGCATTTT. This encodes CASSSGERSNQPQHF.

The chain recombines TRBV18 with TRBJ1-4; D is uncertain. V was clipped by 6 bases and J by 4 bases, with 12 bases between them. CDR1 and CDR2 (germline): KGHSH, LQKENI. This CDR3 is 14 amino acids long. CDR3 nucleotides: TGTGCCAGCTCCAAGAGTCCGAATAATGAAAAACTGTTTTTT. This gives the protein CASSKSPNNEKLFF.

With respect to this clone: This may be a read error: a much more frequent sequence differs by one nucleotide. The genes are TRBV13 and TRBJ1-1; TRBD1 is a possible D gene (6 bases). Deletions cut 3 bases from V and 1 base from J, with 6 bases between. CDR3 length: 13 residues. Germline V lookup: CDR1 PRHDT, CDR2 FYEKMQ (reference sequence). CDR3 protein: CASSLGQNTEAFF. The CDR3 coding sequence is TGTGCCAGCAGCTTGGGACAGAACACTGAAGCTTTCTTT.

The chain carries TRBV7-3 and TRBJ2-2, with D possibly TRBD2 on 7 matching bases. The germline gives CDR1 SGHTA, CDR2 FQGTGA. The CDR3 covers 16 residues. V was shortened by 5 bases and J by 2 bases, with 15 bases between the two germline ends. The CDR3 DNA reads as TGTGCCAGCAGCCCTACGGGGGGCTATAACACCGGGGAGCTGTTTTTT. Encoded protein: CASSPTGGYNTGELFF.

The V and J genes are TRBV28 and TRBJ1-2, with 8 bases matching TRBD1. The CDR3 spans 15 residues. Per germline, CDR1 MDHEN and CDR2 SYDVKM. V was clipped by 3 bases and J by 7 bases; unmatched bases: 10. The CDR3 DNA reads as TGTGCCAGCAGTTTCCCGGACAGGGAACTTCCTGGCTACACCTTC. Translating gives CASSFPDRELPGYTF.

This rearrangement joins TRBV5-1 to TRBJ2-7; weak D call: TRBD1 (6 bases). This CDR3 is built from 14 residues. The V gene's germline CDR1 is SGHRS and CDR2 YFSETQ. V was pared by 0 bases and J by 2 bases, with 9 bases between. CDR3 bases: TGCGCCAGCAGCTTGGATCAGGGGCCCTACGAGCAGTACTTC. Protein: CASSLDQGPYEQYF.

The rearrangement links TRBV27 to TRBJ1-1, with D maybe TRBD1 (5 bases). Germline-derived CDR1 and CDR2 are MNHEY and SMNVEV (reference sequence). The length of the CDR3 is 14 residues. V was clipped by 5 bases and J by 4 bases, with 14 bases between them. The CDR3 DNA follows: TGTGCCAGCAGTCCCAGCTTCGGGGGCACTGAAGCTTTCTTT. Translating gives CASSPSFGGTEAFF.